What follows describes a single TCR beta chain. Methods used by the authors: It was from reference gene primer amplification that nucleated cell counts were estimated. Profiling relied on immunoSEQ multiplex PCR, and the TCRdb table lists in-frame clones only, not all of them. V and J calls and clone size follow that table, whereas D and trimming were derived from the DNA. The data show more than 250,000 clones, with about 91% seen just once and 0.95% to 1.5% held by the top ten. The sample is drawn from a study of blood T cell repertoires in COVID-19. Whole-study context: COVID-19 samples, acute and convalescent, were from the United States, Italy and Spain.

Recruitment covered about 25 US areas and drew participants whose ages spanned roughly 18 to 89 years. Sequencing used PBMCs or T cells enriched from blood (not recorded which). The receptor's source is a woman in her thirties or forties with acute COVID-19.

CDR3 nucleotide sequence: TGCGCCAGCAGACTGAAGCAACTAGCGGGAGGGGGGAATGAGCAGTTCTTC. It specifies CASRLKQLAGGGNEQFF. V usage is TRBV5-1 and J usage is TRBJ2-1, with 13 bases that match TRBD2. The CDR3 runs 17 residues. CDR1 is SGHRS, CDR2 YFSETQ, per germline. Trimming removed 5 bases from V and 7 bases from J; junction bases left unmatched: 12.